A selection of T cell receptor beta chains follows, all from one sample in a study of blood T cell repertoires in COVID-19. Here immunoSEQ multiplex PCR was the method, and the copy in TCRdb shows in-frame clones only, minus some. The sample holds some 120,000 clones, 70% to 90% seen once. The sample comprised peripheral blood. The receptor set was obtained from a man aged 55-75 years with acute or convalescent COVID-19. The CDR3 runs from the conserved cysteine through the conserved F or W. The D gene is left open where the match is weak. Clone size appears in some rows only: once, few, many, or a class for an expanded clone.

TRBV10-3	TRBJ2-7	-	TRBD1	CAISGLQGTMYEQYF	TGTGCCATCAGTGGCCTACAGGGGACGATGTACGAGCAGTACTTC
TRBV19	TRBJ2-7	-	-	CASSIKGWSSGAPNEQYF	TGTGCCAGTAGTATAAAGGGGTGGAGTAGCGGAGCCCCCAACGAGCAGTACTTC
TRBV25-1	TRBJ1-4	many	-	CASSEEGVFNEKLFF	TGTGCCAGCAGTGAAGAAGGGGTGTTTAATGAAAAACTGTTTTTT
TRBV6-6	TRBJ2-1	-	-	CASSYLTNRNEQFF	TGTGCCAGCAGTTACTTGACAAATCGGAATGAGCAGTTCTTC
TRBV5-6	TRBJ2-1	few	-	CASSLDSTYNEQFF	TGTGCCAGCAGCTTAGACTCTACCTACAATGAGCAGTTCTTC
TRBV28	TRBJ1-2	-	TRBD1	CASSYRGRGYTF	TGTGCCAGCAGTTACAGGGGACGCGGCTACACCTTC
TRBV9	TRBJ1-1	-	-	CASSGQQGRAGEAFF	TGTGCCAGCAGCGGTCAACAGGGCCGGGCGGGTGAAGCTTTCTTT
TRBV27	TRBJ1-1	-	TRBD1	CASSRGTVITEAFF	TGTGCCAGCAGTCGGGGGACAGTCATCACTGAAGCTTTCTTT
TRBV9	TRBJ2-5	-	-	CASSVGVSETQYF	TGTGCCAGCAGCGTCGGGGTGTCAGAGACCCAGTACTTC
TRBV19	TRBJ2-7	once	TRBD1	CASNPGQGPYEQYF	TGTGCCAGTAACCCGGGACAGGGCCCCTACGAGCAGTACTTC
TRBV29-1	TRBJ1-2	-	-	CSVEDTDNNYGYTF	TGCAGCGTTGAAGATACCGACAATAACTATGGCTACACCTTC
TRBV13	TRBJ2-2	-	-	CASSRGRPGAGELFF	TGTGCCAGCAGCCGTGGACGGCCAGGGGCCGGGGAGCTGTTTTTT
TRBV28	TRBJ2-1	-	-	CASSRLTQSSYNEQFF	TGTGCCAGCAGCCGACTTACACAAAGCTCCTACAATGAGCAGTTCTTC
TRBV15	TRBJ2-2	-	TRBD1	CATSTLGKGAGGELFF	TGTGCCACCAGCACTCTAGGAAAGGGGGCGGGCGGGGAGCTGTTTTTT
TRBV9	TRBJ2-1	-	-	CASSVFQDNEQFF	TGTGCCAGCAGCGTCTTTCAGGACAATGAGCAGTTCTTC
TRBV28	TRBJ2-6	-	-	CASSGGVSGANVLTF	TGTGCCAGCAGCGGCGGCGTCTCTGGGGCCAACGTCCTGACTTTC
TRBV29-1	TRBJ2-2	-	TRBD2	CSGTRATGELFF	TGCAGCGGGACTAGAGCAACCGGGGAGCTGTTTTTT
TRBV9	TRBJ1-2	-	TRBD1	CASSETPSTGGYGYTF	TGTGCCAGCAGCGAGACCCCCTCGACAGGGGGCTATGGCTACACCTTC
TRBV5-1	TRBJ1-1	once	TRBD1	CASSLSGTGFAEAFF	TGCGCCAGCAGCTTGTCCGGGACAGGGTTCGCTGAAGCTTTCTTT
TRBV5-1	TRBJ2-3	-	-	CASSLVLADTQYF	TGCGCCAGCAGCTTGGTTCTTGCAGATACGCAGTATTTT
TRBV5-1	TRBJ2-1	-	TRBD2	CASSWAGTSGSGEQFF	TGCGCCAGCAGCTGGGCCGGGACTAGCGGGAGCGGTGAGCAGTTCTTC
TRBV3-1/TRBV3-2	TRBJ1-6	few	-	CASSHPTGGAIGSPLHF	TGTGCCAGCAGCCATCCTACGGGAGGGGCCATCGGTTCACCCCTCCACTTT
TRBV7-2	TRBJ2-2	-	TRBD1	CASSMGQGPNTGELFF	TGTGCCAGCAGCATGGGACAGGGGCCTAACACCGGGGAGCTGTTTTTT
TRBV27	TRBJ2-2	-	TRBD1	CASSWAGTGYTGELFF	TGTGCCAGCAGTTGGGCCGGGACAGGGTACACCGGGGAGCTGTTTTTT
TRBV30	TRBJ2-2	once	-	CAWSVLLQLGSGELFF	TGTGCCTGGAGTGTACTGTTACAACTCGGGTCCGGGGAGCTGTTTTTT
TRBV7-3	TRBJ1-6	-	TRBD1	CASSLKGTGNNSPLHF	TGTGCCAGCAGCTTAAAAGGGACAGGGAATAATTCACCCCTCCACTTT
TRBV6-5	TRBJ2-3	-	-	CASSYSRFSSTDTQYF	TGTGCCAGCAGTTACTCGAGGTTTTCTAGCACAGATACGCAGTATTTT
TRBV29-1	TRBJ2-2	-	-	CSGGTGELFF	TGCAGCGGAGGGACCGGGGAGCTGTTTTTT
TRBV10-2	TRBJ2-1	-	-	CASSEKGRVLYNEQFF	TGCGCCAGCAGTGAAAAGGGCAGGGTGCTCTACAATGAGCAGTTCTTC
TRBV20-1	TRBJ1-4	-	-	CSAVGEKLFF	TGCAGTGCTGTGGGCGAAAAACTGTTTTTT
TRBV10-3	TRBJ1-5	-	TRBD1	CAISSGQGSQPQHF	TGTGCCATCAGCTCCGGACAGGGGAGTCAGCCCCAGCATTTT
TRBV29-1	TRBJ1-1	-	-	CSVDGGRGTEAFF	TGCAGCGTTGATGGGGGGAGGGGGACTGAAGCTTTCTTT
TRBV6-5	TRBJ1-3	-	TRBD1	CASRATGGTGNTIYF	TGTGCCAGCAGGGCGACAGGGGGGACAGGAAACACCATATATTTT
TRBV9	TRBJ2-3	-	-	CASSVLAPDTQYF	TGTGCCAGCAGCGTCTTAGCCCCAGATACGCAGTATTTT
TRBV9	TRBJ2-7	-	TRBD2	CASSVGTSGLYEQYF	TGTGCCAGCAGCGTGGGGACTAGCGGCCTGTACGAGCAGTACTTC
TRBV6-5	TRBJ2-7	-	-	CASSLAGGEQYF	TGTGCCAGCAGCTTGGCCGGGGGCGAGCAGTACTTC
TRBV18	TRBJ2-2	-	-	CASSMLASNTGELFF	TGTGCCAGCTCTATGCTAGCGTCGAACACCGGGGAGCTGTTTTTT
TRBV4-3	TRBJ2-2	-	-	CASSQADSTTGELFF	TGCGCCAGCAGCCAAGCCGATTCTACCACCGGGGAGCTGTTTTTT
TRBV28	TRBJ1-4	-	TRBD1	CANIFQRGTGLKKLFF	TGTGCCAACATATTTCAGAGGGGGACAGGGTTGAAAAAACTGTTTTTT
TRBV7-2	TRBJ2-5	-	TRBD2	CASSPGPGGGETQYF	TGTGCCAGCAGTCCCGGACCGGGGGGAGGTGAGACCCAGTACTTC
TRBV10-3	TRBJ2-1	-	-	CAISDDLSSYNEQFF	TGTGCCATCAGTGATGACTTGAGCTCCTACAATGAGCAGTTCTTC
TRBV19	TRBJ1-5	-	-	CASSIARTTEIPQPQHF	TGTGCCAGTAGTATAGCTCGAACGACTGAAATCCCTCAGCCCCAGCATTTT
TRBV5-1	TRBJ2-7	-	-	CASRPGTTSYEQYF	TGCGCCAGCCGCCCCGGGACAACTTCCTACGAGCAGTACTTC
TRBV6-5	TRBJ2-5	-	TRBD2	CASSYSGAGGQETQYF	TGTGCCAGCAGTTACTCGGGAGCGGGAGGGCAAGAGACCCAGTACTTC
TRBV5-5	TRBJ2-7	-	-	CASSTRREQYF	TGTGCCAGCAGCACAAGGAGGGAGCAGTACTTC
TRBV11-2	TRBJ2-3	-	TRBD2	CASSFVLAGGDTQYF	TGTGCCAGCAGCTTCGTGCTAGCGGGAGGAGATACGCAGTATTTT
TRBV19	TRBJ1-5	-	-	CASSIEGGTGNQPQHF	TGTGCCAGTAGTATAGAGGGGGGTACGGGCAATCAGCCCCAGCATTTT
TRBV10-2	TRBJ2-2	-	-	CASSASTVYTGELFF	TGCGCCAGCAGCGCCTCGACTGTATATACCGGGGAGCTGTTTTTT
TRBV3-1/TRBV3-2	TRBJ2-1	-	-	CASSQGGTNEQFF	TGTGCCAGCAGCCAAGGCGGGACCAATGAGCAGTTCTTC
TRBV27	TRBJ2-2	few	TRBD2	CASSPSGSGRGNTGELFF	TGTGCCAGCAGTCCCTCAGGGAGCGGGAGAGGGAACACCGGGGAGCTGTTTTTT